The clone carrying this T cell receptor beta chain was seen at least ten times. The sample comes from a study of T cells in Graves' hyperthyroidism and ophthalmopathy. For the study at large: Peripheral blood was collected at initial diagnosis, before any treatment.

CDR3 length equals 15 residues. CDR1 and CDR2 (germline): MNHNS, SASEGT. The V end lost 2 bases, the J end lost 0 bases, and 8 bases lay between the germline ends. RNA transcripts served as the template for amplifying TCR beta CDR3 regions. A first-round RT-PCR of the TCR CDR3 used the HTBI primer set. One entry per CDR3 protein, called by TCRdb with MiXCR from the multiplex PCR reads. Of more than 350,000 distinct CDR3 sequences in the sample, about 14% were seen once. This TCR derives from a woman in her twenties or thirties with Graves' ophthalmopathy. The rearrangement uses TRBV6-1 and TRBJ2-1; the D gene is possibly TRBD2 (6 bases). Source material: blood. CDR3 DNA: TGTGCCAGCAGTGAAACCGGGGGCTCCTACAATGAGCAGTTCTTC. It encodes CASSETGGSYNEQFF.